Following are 18 T cell receptor beta chains from one sample sequenced in a study of blood T cell repertoires in COVID-19. Some clones are missing from TCRdb's copy, which holds only in-frame ones; the method was immunoSEQ multiplex PCR. The sample has 100,000 to 150,000 clones, 90% seen once. The sequenced material came from peripheral blood. All receptors derive from a man aged 50 to 59 with active COVID-19.

The CDR3 loop reads CASGQGAGQPQHF. The CDR3 coding sequence is TGTGCTAGTGGACAGGGGGCGGGTCAGCCCCAGCATTTT. J is TRBJ1-5 and V is TRBV12-5; 9 bases match TRBD1. CDR1 LGHNT and CDR2 FRNRAP come from the germline V gene. The V and J ends lost 6 bases and 6 bases, in that order; junction bases with no gene match: 3. The CDR3 extends over 13 amino acids.

The gene calls are TRBV11-3 and TRBJ2-1, with TRBD2 matching over 13 bases. Germline V gives CDR1 SGHNT, CDR2 YENEEA. V gave up 4 bases and J gave up 3 bases; unmatched junction bases: 9. There are 18 residues in the CDR3. The CDR3 protein is CASSSSGTSGTYYNEQFF. The CDR3 DNA sequence: TGTGCCAGCAGCTCCTCCGGGACTAGCGGGACCTACTACAATGAGCAGTTCTTC.

The rearrangement uses TRBV2 and TRBJ2-3; no clear D. CDR1 is SNHLY and CDR2 is FYNNEI in the germline V gene. Trimming took off 6 bases at V and 1 base at J, with 14 bases between the two ends. The CDR3 totals 15 residues. CDR3: CASRGRRWGTDTQYF. The CDR3 bases are TGTGCCAGCAGGGGCCGACGTTGGGGCACAGATACGCAGTATTTT.

The rearrangement links TRBV7-2 to TRBJ2-2, with 11 nucleotides matching TRBD2. The V gene's germline CDR1 is SGHTA and CDR2 FQGNSA. V shed 8 bases, J shed 5 bases, and the junction held 10 bases outside the gene matches. CDR3 size: 16 residues. The CDR3 region is CASPGGLAGGTGELFF. DNA for the CDR3: TGTGCCAGCCCGGGCGGGCTAGCGGGGGGTACCGGGGAGCTGTTTTTT.

The chain employs TRBV7-2 and TRBJ1-2, with D possibly TRBD1 on 5 matching bases. Germline CDR1 and CDR2: SGHTA and FQGNSA. Trimming took 6 bases from V and 1 from J, leaving 12 bases between them. CDR3 length: 14 residues. CDR3 in amino acids: CASRTGTVNYGYTF. The CDR3 DNA sequence: TGTGCCAGCAGAACAGGAACAGTTAACTATGGCTACACCTTC.

This sequence joins TRBV11-1 and TRBJ2-3, with a weak D call TRBD2 (6 bases). CDR3 length equals 15 residues. Germline V gene lookup returns CDR1 SGHAT and CDR2 FQDESV (reference sequence). The V and J ends lost 6 bases and 3 bases respectively, with 16 bases between them. The CDR3 region has the DNA TGTGCCAGCAGTTTAAGGCGGGGTAGGACAGATACGCAGTATTTT. Residues: CASSLRRGRTDTQYF. Drawing the rest from reference TRBV11-1 and TRBJ2-3, the complete variable domain is EAEVAQSPRYKITEKSQAVAFWCDPISGHATLYWYRQILGQGPELLVQFQDESVVDDSQLPKDRFSAERLKGVDSTLKIQPAELGDSAMYLCASSLRRGRTDTQYFGPGTRLTVL.

Remarks on this clone: The junction does not match germline at one end; this may be a read error. This chain connects TRBV19 to TRBJ1-2; 9 bases agree with TRBD1. Germline CDR1 and CDR2: LNHDA and SQIVND (reference sequence). This CDR3 has 14 amino acids. CDR3 amino acids: CASSIDRGNYGYTF. The DNA for the CDR3 is TGTGCCAGTAGCATAGACAGGGGGAACTATGGCTACACCTTC.

This chain uses TRBV29-1 with TRBJ2-1; the D is unclear. Trimming removed 6 bases at V and 6 bases at J, with 6 bases between. The germline CDR1 and CDR2 sequences are SQVTM and ANQGSEA. The CDR3 spans 10 residues. The CDR3, as DNA: TGCAGCGTAACAGTCAATGAGCAGTTCTTC. Translating gives CSVTVNEQFF.

The chain joins TRBV7-9 to TRBJ2-6; a possible D gene is TRBD1 (6 bases). Germline CDR1 SEHNR, CDR2 FQNEAQ (reference sequence). V lost 2 bases to trimming and J lost 2 bases, with 13 bases between them. The CDR3 is made up of 17 amino acids. The CDR3 reads CASSLQGTEAGANVLTF. The CDR3 bases are TGTGCCAGCAGCTTACAGGGGACGGAGGCTGGGGCCAACGTCCTGACTTTC.

The chain is built from TRBV4-1 and TRBJ1-4, with 7 bases aligning to TRBD1. V gave up 4 bases and J gave up 6 bases; unmatched junction bases: 8. Germline lookup yields CDR1 MGHRA and CDR2 YSYEKL. This CDR3 is 15 amino acids long. CDR3 nucleotides: TGCGCCAGCAGCCTAGCACAGGGGCGGTATGAAAAACTGTTTTTT. It specifies CASSLAQGRYEKLFF.

This clone was picked up one time. The chain joins TRBV6-1 to TRBJ1-2, with D perhaps TRBD1 (5 bases). CDR1 and CDR2 from the germline V gene are MNHNS and SASEGT. Trimming took 0 bases from V and 6 from J, leaving 11 bases between them. The CDR3 length is 14 residues. Written as DNA, the CDR3 is TGTGCCAGCAGTGAAGCGCGGGGGTGGGATGGCTACACCTTC. It yields the protein CASSEARGWDGYTF.

V is TRBV5-6 and J is TRBJ2-1; TRBD1 matches at 7 bases. J lost 3 bases, V lost 4 bases, and 7 bases had no gene match. Germline V gene lookup returns CDR1 SGHDT and CDR2 YYEEEE. The CDR3 is 15 residues long. CDR3: CASSPGQSSYNEQFF. DNA of the CDR3: TGTGCCAGCAGCCCGGGACAGTCCAGCTACAATGAGCAGTTCTTC.

This clone showed up just once. This chain uses TRBV9 with TRBJ2-7, with a weak D call TRBD1 (6 bases). The CDR3 runs 14 residues. CDR1 and CDR2 from the germline V gene are SGDLS and YYNGEE. V lost 3 bases and J 6 bases, leaving 16 bases between the germline ends. The CDR3 DNA reads as TGTGCCAGCAGCGAGGGACACCAGACTGGCGAGCAGTACTTC. It translates to CASSEGHQTGEQYF.

The V and J genes are TRBV10-1 and TRBJ2-3, with D tentatively TRBD2 (5 bases). Germline V gene lookup returns CDR1 WNHNN and CDR2 SYGVQD (reference sequence). The CDR3 loop spans 14 amino acids. Trimming removed 9 bases at V and 4 bases at J, with 17 bases between. In DNA form, the CDR3 reads TGCGCCAGGCCCCGCGCCACCGGGGCAGATACGCAGTATTTT. It translates to CARPRATGADTQYF.

The chain recombines TRBV6-6 with TRBJ2-2; 13 bases align to TRBD2. The CDR3 spans 16 residues. J lost 6 bases, V lost 8 bases, and 9 bases had no gene match. Germline CDR1 reads MNHNY; CDR2 reads SVGAGI (reference sequence). The CDR3 loop is CASGGLAGVDAGELFF. The CDR3 bases are TGTGCCAGCGGAGGACTAGCGGGAGTTGACGCCGGGGAGCTGTTTTTT.

The chain combines TRBV6-5 with TRBJ2-7, with 8 bases aligning to TRBD2. Per germline, CDR1 MNHEY and CDR2 SVGAGI. The CDR3 is 14 amino acids. V lost 0 bases and J lost 4; bases outside the gene matches: 2. The CDR3, as DNA: TGTGCCAGCAGTTACTCCCCTAGCGGGTACGAGCAGTACGTC. It specifies CASSYSPSGYEQYV.

The rearrangement uses TRBV2 and TRBJ2-3; D perhaps matches TRBD1 (6 bases). The CDR3 extends over 14 amino acids. In germline, CDR1 is SNHLY, CDR2 FYNNEI. V lost 5 bases, J lost 6 bases, and 15 bases lay in between. This chain's CDR3 is CASSRGWEMDTQYF. As DNA, the CDR3 is TGTGCCAGCAGTAGGGGGTGGGAGATGGATACGCAGTATTTT.

V usage is TRBV14 and J usage is TRBJ2-5; tentatively, D is TRBD1 (6 bases). V dropped 1 base and J dropped 5 bases, with 20 bases sitting between them. This CDR3 is 17 amino acids long. Germline V gene sequence: CDR1 SGHDN, CDR2 FVKESK. This CDR3 is CASSQARTAPIKETQYF. Here the CDR3 DNA reads TGTGCCAGCAGCCAAGCCAGGACAGCCCCTATTAAGGAGACCCAGTACTTC.